Below, one T cell receptor (beta chain) is given with its context. What it binds is unknown. CDR1 is KGHSH and CDR2 is LQKENI in the germline V gene. V trimming: 4 bases; J trimming: 1 base; junction bases outside the gene matches: 4. This CDR3 is built from 15 residues. This sample is part of a study of T cells in localized non-small cell lung cancer. Whole-study results and caveats: There were a median around 59 of the top 100 tumor clones appearing in adjacent lung. Higher T cell density in the blood was associated with longer overall survival, whereas higher adjacent-lung clonality associated with shorter survival.

The data were produced by immunoSEQ multiplex PCR, yet TCRdb's version contains in-frame clones alone and is incomplete. The data hold about 6,000 clones, with approximately 40% observed a single time. This sequence joins TRBV18 and TRBJ1-5, with 7 nucleotides matching TRBD1. This clonotype originated in a woman aged 40-70 years with stage II squamous cell lung carcinoma. The source was lung tumor tissue, collected before any cancer treatment. DNA of the CDR3: TGTGCCAGCTCACAAGGGGGCTTCAGCAATCAGCCCCAGCATTTT. This sequence encodes CASSQGGFSNQPQHF.